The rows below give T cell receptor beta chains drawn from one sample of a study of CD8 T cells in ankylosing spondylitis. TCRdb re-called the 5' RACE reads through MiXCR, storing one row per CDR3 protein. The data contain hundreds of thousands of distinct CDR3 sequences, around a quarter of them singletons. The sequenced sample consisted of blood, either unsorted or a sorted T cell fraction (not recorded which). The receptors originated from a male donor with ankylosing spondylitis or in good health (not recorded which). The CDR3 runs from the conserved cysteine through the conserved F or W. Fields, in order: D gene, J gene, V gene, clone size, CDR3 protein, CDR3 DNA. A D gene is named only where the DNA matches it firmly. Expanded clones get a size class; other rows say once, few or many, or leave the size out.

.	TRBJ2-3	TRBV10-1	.	CASSVAGTSTDTQYF	TGCGCCAGCAGTGTTGCGGGCACGTCCACAGATACGCAGTATTTT
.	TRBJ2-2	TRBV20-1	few	CSARASAGANTGELFF	TGCAGTGCTAGAGCCAGCGCAGGGGCGAACACCGGGGAGCTGTTTTTT
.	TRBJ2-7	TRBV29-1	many	CSVEGQGGIGQYF	TGCAGCGTTGAAGGGCAGGGTGGAATAGGGCAGTACTTC
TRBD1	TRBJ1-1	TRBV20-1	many	CSALQGSADTEAFF	TGCAGTGCTCTACAGGGGTCTGCGGACACTGAAGCTTTCTTT
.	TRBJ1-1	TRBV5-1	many	CASSLGAVTNTEAFF	TGCGCCAGCAGCTTGGGGGCGGTTACGAACACTGAAGCTTTCTTT
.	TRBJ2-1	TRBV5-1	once	CASSQVAPSSYNEQFF	TGCGCCAGCAGTCAGGTAGCCCCGAGCTCCTACAATGAGCAGTTCTTC
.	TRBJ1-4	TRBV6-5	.	CASSYQGGKLFF	TGTGCCAGCAGTTACCAGGGAGGAAAACTGTTTTTT
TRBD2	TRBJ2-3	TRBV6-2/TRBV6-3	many	CASSYSRAGADTQYF	TGTGCCAGCAGTTACTCCAGGGCGGGAGCAGATACGCAGTATTTT
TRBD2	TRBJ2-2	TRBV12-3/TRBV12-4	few	CASSLGGSAGELFF	TGTGCCAGCAGTTTAGGCGGGAGCGCCGGGGAGCTGTTTTTT
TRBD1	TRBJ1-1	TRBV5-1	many	CASRPGQGFSGFWTEAFF	TGCGCCAGCCGTCCGGGACAGGGCTTTTCCGGGTTTTGGACTGAAGCTTTCTTT
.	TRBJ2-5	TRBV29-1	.	CSVDFGRQETQYF	TGCAGCGTTGACTTTGGGCGGCAAGAGACCCAGTACTTC
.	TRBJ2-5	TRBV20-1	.	CSASGSQETQYF	TGCAGTGCTAGTGGGAGTCAAGAGACCCAGTACTTC
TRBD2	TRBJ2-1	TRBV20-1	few	CSARASGTYNEQFF	TGCAGTGCTAGGGCTAGCGGTACCTACAATGAGCAGTTCTTC
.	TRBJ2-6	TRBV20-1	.	CSARTVPGANVLTF	TGCAGTGCCAGGACAGTTCCTGGGGCCAACGTCCTGACTTTC
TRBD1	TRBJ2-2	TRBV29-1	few	CSVRDRNTGELFF	TGCAGCGTTCGGGACAGGAACACCGGGGAGCTGTTTTTT
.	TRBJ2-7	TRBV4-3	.	CASSQKRGSPYEQYF	TGCGCCAGCAGCCAGAAAAGGGGGTCCCCCTACGAGCAGTACTTC
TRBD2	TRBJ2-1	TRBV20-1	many	CSANGGTNYNEQFF	TGCAGTGCTAATGGCGGGACTAACTACAATGAGCAGTTCTTC
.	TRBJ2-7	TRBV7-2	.	CASSLMRGSYEQYF	TGTGCCAGCAGCTTAATGAGGGGAAGCTACGAGCAGTACTTC
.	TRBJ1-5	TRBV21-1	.	CASSKEGQPQHF	TGTGCCAGCAGCAAAGAGGGTCAGCCCCAGCATTTT
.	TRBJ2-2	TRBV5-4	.	CASRRGQANTGELFF	TGTGCCAGTAGGAGGGGGCAAGCGAACACCGGGGAGCTGTTTTTT
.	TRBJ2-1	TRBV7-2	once	CASSPRGIGGQFF	TGTGCCAGCAGCCCCCGGGGTATAGGGGGGCAGTTCTTC
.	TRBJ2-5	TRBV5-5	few	CASSSYIAQETQYF	TGTGCCAGCAGCTCATATATCGCCCAAGAGACCCAGTACTTC
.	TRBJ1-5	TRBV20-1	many	CSARDGRGNQPQHF	TGCAGTGCTAGAGACGGTCGGGGAAATCAGCCCCAGCATTTT
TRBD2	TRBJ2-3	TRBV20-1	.	CSASETSGRAGSDTQYF	TGCAGTGCTAGCGAGACTAGCGGGAGGGCCGGGTCAGATACGCAGTATTTT
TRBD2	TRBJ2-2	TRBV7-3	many	CASSSPAAGGPITGELFF	TGTGCCAGCAGCTCTCCGGCAGCGGGAGGGCCGATCACCGGGGAGCTGTTTTTT
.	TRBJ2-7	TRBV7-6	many	CASSLEGGEQYF	TGTGCCAGCAGCTTAGAGGGCGGAGAGCAGTACTTC
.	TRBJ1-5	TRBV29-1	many	CSVADGNSNQPQHF	TGCAGCGTGGCTGACGGGAATAGCAATCAGCCCCAGCATTTT
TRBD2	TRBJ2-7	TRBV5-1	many	CASSGPPGLAVSSYEQYF	TGCGCCAGCAGCGGACCTCCGGGACTAGCGGTTAGCTCCTACGAGCAGTACTTC
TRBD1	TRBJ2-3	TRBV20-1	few	CSARDPRGRSDTQYF	TGCAGTGCTAGAGATCCCAGGGGGCGGTCAGATACGCAGTATTTT
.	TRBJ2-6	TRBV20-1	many	CSANPLSGANVLTF	TGCAGTGCTAACCCCCTCTCTGGGGCCAACGTCCTGACTTTC
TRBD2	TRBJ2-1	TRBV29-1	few	CSVATSGRNEQFF	TGCAGCGTTGCGACTAGCGGGAGGAATGAGCAGTTCTTC
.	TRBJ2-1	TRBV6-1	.	CASSQQGDYNEQFF	TGTGCCAGCAGTCAACAGGGCGATTACAATGAGCAGTTCTTC
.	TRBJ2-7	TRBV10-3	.	CAAWDQGEQYF	TGTGCCGCGTGGGACCAAGGGGAGCAGTACTTC
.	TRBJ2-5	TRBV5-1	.	CASSPSGLEETQYF	TGCGCCAGCAGCCCGAGCGGCCTAGAAGAGACCCAGTACTTC
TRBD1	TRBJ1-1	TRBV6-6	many	CASSYGQAEAFF	TGTGCCAGCAGTTACGGACAGGCTGAAGCTTTCTTT
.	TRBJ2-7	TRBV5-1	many	CASSPGPTFEQYF	TGCGCCAGCAGCCCGGGACCGACCTTCGAGCAGTACTTC
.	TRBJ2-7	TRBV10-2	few	CASRDSSPYEQYF	TGCGCCAGCAGAGACAGTTCCCCCTACGAGCAGTACTTC
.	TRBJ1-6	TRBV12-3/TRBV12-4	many	CASRPPGHGSPLHF	TGTGCCAGCAGACCCCCAGGGCATGGATCACCCCTCCACTTT
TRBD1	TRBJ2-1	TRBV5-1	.	CASSPPDRTREIGNEQFF	TGCGCCAGCAGCCCCCCGGACAGGACCAGGGAGATCGGCAATGAGCAGTTCTTC
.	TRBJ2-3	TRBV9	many	CASSVVRDPNTDTQYF	TGTGCCAGCAGCGTAGTTCGGGACCCTAACACAGATACGCAGTATTTT
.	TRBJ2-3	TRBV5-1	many	CASSKTDDPGSDTQYF	TGCGCCAGCAGTAAAACCGACGACCCTGGTTCAGATACGCAGTATTTT
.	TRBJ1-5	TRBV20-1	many	CSARHVGTPYNQPQHF	TGCAGTGCTAGACATGTTGGGACGCCCTACAATCAGCCCCAGCATTTT
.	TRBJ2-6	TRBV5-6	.	CASSLWDAWPGANVLTF	TGTGCCAGCAGCTTGTGGGACGCCTGGCCTGGGGCCAACGTCCTGACTTTC